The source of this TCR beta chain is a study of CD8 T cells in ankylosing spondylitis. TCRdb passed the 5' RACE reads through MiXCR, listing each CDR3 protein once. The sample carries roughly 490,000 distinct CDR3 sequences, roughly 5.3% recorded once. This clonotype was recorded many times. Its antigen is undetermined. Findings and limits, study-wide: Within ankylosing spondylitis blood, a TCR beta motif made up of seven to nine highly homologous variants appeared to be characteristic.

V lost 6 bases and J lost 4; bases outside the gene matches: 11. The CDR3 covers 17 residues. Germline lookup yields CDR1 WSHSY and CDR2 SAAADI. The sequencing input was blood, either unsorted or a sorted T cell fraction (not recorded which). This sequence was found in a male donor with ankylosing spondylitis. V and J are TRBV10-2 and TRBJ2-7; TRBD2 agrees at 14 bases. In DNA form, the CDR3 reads TGCGCCAGCAGGGGGACTAGCGGGAGTAGTATAGGGTACGAGCAGTACTTC. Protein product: CASRGTSGSSIGYEQYF.